Below are 18 T cell receptor beta chains sequenced from a single sample in a study of cytomegalovirus exposure and HLA in healthy donors. Libraries were prepared by immunoSEQ multiplex PCR; TCRdb keeps only in-frame clonotypes and omits some of them. This sample has 120,000 or so clones; about nine tenths occur once, and the top ten carry approximately 1.5%. The source material was PBMCs. All receptors derive from a young man in good health and CMV-seronegative.

This chain joins TRBV6-6 and TRBJ2-3; 15 bases align to TRBD2. Germline assignment: CDR1 MNHNY and CDR2 SVGAGI (reference sequence). V was clipped by 6 bases and J by 5 bases; unmatched bases: 6. The CDR3 is made up of 16 amino acids. The chain's CDR3 is CASRPGLAGGGDTQYF. As DNA, the CDR3 is TGTGCCAGCAGGCCGGGACTAGCGGGAGGAGGAGATACGCAGTATTTT.

Here the CDR3 reads CASSFLRANEKLFF. The CDR3 DNA reads as TGTGCCAGCAGCTTTTTGAGGGCTAATGAAAAACTGTTTTTT. The rearrangement uses TRBV5-6 and TRBJ1-4; D remains ambiguous. Germline V gene lookup returns CDR1 SGHDT and CDR2 YYEEEE. The CDR3 is 14 amino acids. V was cut by 2 bases and J by 3 bases, with 8 bases left in between.

In its sample, this clone was seen once. V usage is TRBV19 and J usage is TRBJ1-3, with D possibly matching TRBD1 (5 bases). The V gene's germline CDR1 is LNHDA and CDR2 SQIVND (reference sequence). This CDR3 region has 16 residues. Trimming left V 3 bases short and J 0 bases short, with 12 bases between. The CDR3 loop reads CASSIEGVHSGNTIYF. CDR3 nucleotide sequence: TGTGCCAGTAGTATCGAAGGGGTGCACTCTGGAAACACCATATATTTT.

V gene TRBV11-2 combines with J gene TRBJ1-4; unclear D gene. Trimming left V 5 bases short and J 13 bases short, with 17 bases between. The length of the CDR3 is 13 residues. The V gene's germline CDR1 is SGHAT and CDR2 FQNNGV. The CDR3 spells CASSLLRGPGLFF. CDR3 bases: TGTGCCAGCAGCCTGCTTCGGGGTCCGGGACTGTTTTTT. Full variable domain (rest looked up from reference TRBV11-2 and TRBJ1-4): EAGVAQSPRYKIIEKRQSVAFWCNPISGHATLYWYQQILGQGPKLLIQFQNNGVVDDSQLPKDRFSAERLKGVDSTLKIQPAKLEDSAVYLCASSLLRGPGLFFGSGTQLSVL.

This chain links TRBV4-1 with TRBJ1-1, with a tentative D call TRBD1 (6 bases). This CDR3 is built from 19 residues. The germline gives CDR1 MGHRA, CDR2 YSYEKL. Trimming stripped 0 bases from V and 0 bases from J, with 20 bases between. In DNA, the CDR3 is TGCGCCAGCAGCCAAGAAGCCGCGGGGGGCCTCACCCTGAACACTGAAGCTTTCTTT. Translation: CASSQEAAGGLTLNTEAFF.

The chain combines TRBV6-4 with TRBJ1-1; weak D call: TRBD1 (6 bases). V was cut by 0 bases and J by 6 bases, with 11 bases left in between. Germline V gene lookup returns CDR1 MRHNA and CDR2 SNTAGT. This CDR3 has 14 residues. The CDR3 sequence: CASSDSGGGAEAFF. The CDR3 DNA sequence: TGTGCCAGCAGTGACTCAGGGGGGGGCGCTGAAGCTTTCTTT.

The rearrangement uses TRBV23-1 and TRBJ1-2, with D perhaps TRBD1 (6 bases). TRBV23-1 is known as an ORF, though its function is uncertain. V was trimmed by 0 bases and J by 0 bases, leaving 14 bases between them. This CDR3 spans 17 amino acids. The CDR3 reads CASSQSPGTPANYGYTF. CDR3 sequence (DNA): TGCGCCAGCAGTCAATCTCCCGGGACACCCGCTAACTATGGCTACACCTTC.

This sequence joins TRBV5-4 and TRBJ2-7, with 9 bases matching TRBD1. CDR1 and CDR2 (germline): SGHNT, YYREEE (reference sequence). The CDR3 has 15 amino acids. J was trimmed by 5 bases and V by 3 bases; bases with no gene match: 9. The CDR3 DNA reads TGTGCCAGCAGCTCTCCCGACAGGGGGAACCACGAGCAGTACTTC. As protein: CASSSPDRGNHEQYF.

The chain recombines TRBV10-2 with TRBJ2-1; 7 bases agree with TRBD1. The germline V gene has CDR1 WSHSY and CDR2 SAAADI. After removal of 4 bases from V and 9 bases from J, the junction contained 6 bases not matched to a gene. The CDR3 is 13 residues long. CDR3 amino acids: CASSGKTGTEQFF. CDR3 nucleotide sequence: TGCGCCAGCAGTGGTAAGACAGGGACTGAGCAGTTCTTC.

This chain connects TRBV20-1 to TRBJ2-3; D gene uncertain. With 7 bases removed from V and 4 bases from J, the gap between germline ends came to 9 bases. CDR3 size: 11 residues. In germline, CDR1 is DFQATT, CDR2 SNEGSKA (reference sequence). CDR3 DNA sequence: TGCAGTGTCAAGGCGGCAGATACGCAGTATTTT. It specifies CSVKAADTQYF.

V and J are TRBV11-2 and TRBJ1-4; D might be TRBD1 (6 bases). The ends were cut back, 1 base at V and 10 bases at J, with 10 bases in the middle. Germline V gene lookup returns CDR1 SGHAT and CDR2 FQNNGV. The CDR3 is 13 amino acids. The CDR3 DNA reads as TGTGCCAGCAGCTTAGGGGAGGGGGTAAAACTGTTTTTT. This encodes CASSLGEGVKLFF.

The chain recombines TRBV9 with TRBJ2-3; the D is unclear. V lost 1 base and J 3 bases, leaving 12 bases between the germline ends. Per the germline V gene, CDR1 is SGDLS and CDR2 is YYNGEE. The CDR3 contains 15 residues. The CDR3 here is CASSVLAPNTDTQYF. The CDR3 DNA follows: TGTGCCAGCAGCGTATTGGCACCGAATACAGATACGCAGTATTTT.

V is TRBV7-2 and J is TRBJ1-5; 7 bases map to TRBD1. Germline CDR1 and CDR2: SGHTA and FQGNSA. The CDR3 covers 15 residues. The V gene end was trimmed by 5 bases and the J gene end by 1 base; junction bases not matched to a gene: 5. The CDR3 region has the DNA TGTGCCAGCAGCCTAGAGGGACAGAGCAATCAGCCCCAGCATTTT. It codes for CASSLEGQSNQPQHF.

V and J are TRBV7-3 and TRBJ2-3, with TRBD2 as a possible D gene (6 bases). In germline, CDR1 is SGHTA, CDR2 FQGTGA. The CDR3 length is 16 residues. The V end was cut by 4 bases, the J end by 4 bases, with 18 bases between. CDR3 in DNA: TGTGCCAGCAGCTCAACTAGGGCGGAGGGCCCAGATACGCAGTATTTT. This sequence encodes CASSSTRAEGPDTQYF.

The chain is built from TRBV5-1 and TRBJ2-3, with TRBD2 identical over 14 bases. With V trimmed by 1 base and J by 3 bases, 13 bases remained unmatched. The germline V gene has CDR1 SGHRS and CDR2 YFSETQ. The CDR3 has 20 amino acids. CDR3 in DNA: TGCGCCAGCAGCTTGTCTGGACTAGCGGGAGGACATGGCGGTACAGATACGCAGTATTTT. It translates to CASSLSGLAGGHGGTDTQYF.

This sequence joins TRBV15 and TRBJ2-1; TRBD2 matches at 9 bases. The CDR3 is made up of 16 amino acids. The ends lost 3 bases at V and 4 bases at J; junction bases unmatched: 7. CDR1 LNHNV and CDR2 YYDKDF come from the germline V gene (reference sequence). The CDR3 DNA reads as TGTGCCACCAGCAGGTATCTAGCGGGGAGTTACAATGAGCAGTTCTTC. Protein product: CATSRYLAGSYNEQFF.

The J gene is TRBJ2-1, the V gene TRBV5-3; the match to TRBD1 covers 9 bases. TRBV5-3 is identified as an open reading frame with a role that is uncertain. The CDR3 totals 15 residues. V dropped 4 bases and J dropped 6; count of bases not matched to a gene: 8. The CDR3 DNA reads as TGTGCCAGAAGCACGGGACAGGGTGGAGTCAATGAGCAGTTCTTC. It encodes CARSTGQGGVNEQFF.

The chain has TRBV5-1 and TRBJ2-7; a possible D gene is TRBD2 (6 bases). Germline V CDR1 and CDR2: SGHRS, YFSETQ. The CDR3 covers 16 residues. Trimming shortened V by 0 bases and J by 1 base, and 14 bases separated the two germline ends. The CDR3 spells CASSLGIWDSSYEQYF. CDR3 DNA: TGCGCCAGCAGCTTGGGTATTTGGGACTCTTCCTACGAGCAGTACTTC. Drawing the rest from reference TRBV5-1 and TRBJ2-7, the complete variable domain is KAGVTQTPRYLIKTRGQQVTLSCSPISGHRSVSWYQQTPGQGLQFLFEYFSETQRNKGNFPGRFSGRQFSNSRSEMNVSTLELGDSALYLCASSLGIWDSSYEQYFGPGTRLTVT.